The table lists the clone carrying this TCR beta chain with many counts. Each CDR3 protein is one row after TCRdb ran MiXCR on the RACE reads. The sample shows more than 35,000 distinct CDR3 sequences, about 6.3% of them seen only once. This CDR3 comprises 14 residues. Trimming took 4 bases from V and 4 from J; bases not matched to a gene: 5. Germline V gene data show CDR1 as MNHEY and CDR2 as SMNVEV (reference sequence). The record originates from a study of human T cells and chemical hapten exposure. Sample time point: patch test 1, 2 weeks after DPC sensitization. Stated treatment: therapeutic diphenylcyclopropenone sensitization with weekly scalp DPC. Unfractionated whole blood was the source from which total RNA was extracted.

This specimen consisted of whole blood, obtained in connection with sensitization to the hapten diphenylcyclopropenone (DPC). The chain links TRBV27 to TRBJ1-1, with TRBD1 matching over 8 bases. This sequence was found in a woman aged 25 to 39 with alopecia areata. Some clones in this sample may be carry-over from other donors' samples. As DNA, the CDR3 is TGTGCCAGCAGTTCCGGACAGGGCTTCACTGAAGCTTTCTTT. Translated: CASSSGQGFTEAFF.